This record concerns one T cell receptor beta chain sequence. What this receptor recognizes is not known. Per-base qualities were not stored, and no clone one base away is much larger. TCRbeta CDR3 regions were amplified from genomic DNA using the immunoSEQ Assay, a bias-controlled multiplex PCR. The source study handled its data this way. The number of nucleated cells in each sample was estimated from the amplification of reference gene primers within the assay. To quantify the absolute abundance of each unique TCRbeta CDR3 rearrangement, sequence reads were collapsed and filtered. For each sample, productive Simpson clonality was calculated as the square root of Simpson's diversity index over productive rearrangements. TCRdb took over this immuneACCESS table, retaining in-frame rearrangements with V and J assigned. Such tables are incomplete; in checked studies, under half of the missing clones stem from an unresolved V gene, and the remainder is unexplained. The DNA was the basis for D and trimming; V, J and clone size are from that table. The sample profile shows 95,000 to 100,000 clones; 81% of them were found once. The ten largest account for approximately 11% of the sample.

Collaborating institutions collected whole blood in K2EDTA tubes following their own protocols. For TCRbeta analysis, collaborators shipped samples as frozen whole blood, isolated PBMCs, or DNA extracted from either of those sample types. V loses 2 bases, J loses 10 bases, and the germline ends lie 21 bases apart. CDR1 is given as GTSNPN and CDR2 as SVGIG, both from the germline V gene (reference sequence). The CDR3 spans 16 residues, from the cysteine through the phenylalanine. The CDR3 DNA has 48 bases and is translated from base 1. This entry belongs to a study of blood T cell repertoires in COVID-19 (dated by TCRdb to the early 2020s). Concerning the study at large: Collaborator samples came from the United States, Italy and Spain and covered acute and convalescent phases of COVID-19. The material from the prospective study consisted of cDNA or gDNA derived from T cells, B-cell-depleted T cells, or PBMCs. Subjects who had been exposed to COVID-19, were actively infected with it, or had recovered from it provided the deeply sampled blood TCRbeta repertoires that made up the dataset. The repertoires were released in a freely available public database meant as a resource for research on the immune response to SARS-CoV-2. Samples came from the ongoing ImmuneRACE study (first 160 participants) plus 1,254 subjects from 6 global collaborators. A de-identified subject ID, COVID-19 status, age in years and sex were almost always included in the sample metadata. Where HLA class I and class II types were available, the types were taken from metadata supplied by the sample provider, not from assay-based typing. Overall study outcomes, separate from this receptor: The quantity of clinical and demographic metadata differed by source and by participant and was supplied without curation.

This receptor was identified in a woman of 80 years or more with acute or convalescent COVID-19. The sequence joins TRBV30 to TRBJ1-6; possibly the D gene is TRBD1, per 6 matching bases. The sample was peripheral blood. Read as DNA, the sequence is TGTGCCTGGAGTCCCTCCCGGGTAAGGGGGGGATCACCCCTCCACTTT. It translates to CAWSPSRVRGGSPLHF.